This T cell receptor (beta chain) was observed in a study of shared T cell receptors in the human thymus. Using immunoSEQ multiplex PCR, the repertoire was profiled, and TCRdb retains in-frame clones only, with some absent. The repertoire has some 700,000 clones, 80% to 90% of them found once; the top ten carry roughly 0.01%. CDR3 length: 13 residues. The germline gives CDR1 MDHEN, CDR2 SYDVKM. With 8 bases removed from V and 6 bases from J, the gap between germline ends came to 14 bases. This sample was shared with a second study, whose subject was human thymus T cells. This second study says: Thymus tissue for the work was resected from patients undergoing corrective heart surgery. Across thymic and blood repertoires, the usage of V and J genes appeared to be biased.

This chain joins TRBV28 and TRBJ1-5; D unresolved. The source is a girl under three years old with a congenital heart defect. The sequencing sample was made of thymocytes. The CDR3 loop reads CASRRAVRQPQHF. The CDR3 DNA reads as TGTGCCAGCCGAAGAGCCGTCCGTCAGCCCCAGCATTTT.